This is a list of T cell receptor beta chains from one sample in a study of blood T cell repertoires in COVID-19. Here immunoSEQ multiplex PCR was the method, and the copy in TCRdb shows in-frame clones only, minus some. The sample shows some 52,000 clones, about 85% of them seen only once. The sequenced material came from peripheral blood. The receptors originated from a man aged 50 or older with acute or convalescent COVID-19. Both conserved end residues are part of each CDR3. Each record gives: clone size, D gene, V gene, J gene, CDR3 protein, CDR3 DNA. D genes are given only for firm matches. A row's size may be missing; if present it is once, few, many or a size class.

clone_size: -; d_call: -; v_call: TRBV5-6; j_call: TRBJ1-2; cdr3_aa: CASSFNRESGYTF; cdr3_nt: TGTGCCAGCAGCTTTAACAGGGAGAGTGGCTACACCTTC
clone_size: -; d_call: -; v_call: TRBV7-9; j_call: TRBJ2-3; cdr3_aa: CASSLVIGADTQYF; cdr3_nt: TGTGCCAGCAGCTTAGTAATCGGAGCAGATACGCAGTATTTT
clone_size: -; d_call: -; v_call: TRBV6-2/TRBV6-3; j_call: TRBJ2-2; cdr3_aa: CASSFDRSNTGELFF; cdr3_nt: TGTGCCAGCAGCTTCGACAGATCGAACACCGGGGAGCTGTTTTTT
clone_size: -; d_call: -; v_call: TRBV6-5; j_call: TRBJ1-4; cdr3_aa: CAILNRVFEEKLFF; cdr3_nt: TGTGCCATCTTAAACAGGGTTTTTGAGGAAAAACTGTTTTTT
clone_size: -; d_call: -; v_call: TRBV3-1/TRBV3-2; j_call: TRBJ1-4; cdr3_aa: CASSQEEVWSNEKLFF; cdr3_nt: TGTGCCAGCAGCCAAGAAGAGGTTTGGTCAAATGAAAAACTGTTTTTT
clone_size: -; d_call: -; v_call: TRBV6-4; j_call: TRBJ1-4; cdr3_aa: CASRRRDNANEKLFF; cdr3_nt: TGTGCCAGCAGACGCCGGGACAATGCTAATGAAAAACTGTTTTTT
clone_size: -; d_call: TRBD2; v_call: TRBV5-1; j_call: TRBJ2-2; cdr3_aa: CASSPGVAGVTGELFF; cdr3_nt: TGCGCCAGCAGCCCAGGGGTAGCGGGGGTCACCGGGGAGCTGTTTTTT
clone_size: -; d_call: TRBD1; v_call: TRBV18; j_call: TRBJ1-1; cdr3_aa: CASSLGQGVTEAFF; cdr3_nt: TGTGCCAGCTCACTGGGACAGGGGGTCACTGAAGCTTTCTTT
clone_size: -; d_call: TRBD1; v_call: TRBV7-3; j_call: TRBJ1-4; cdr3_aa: CASSWDRGHEKLFF; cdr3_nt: TGTGCCAGCAGTTGGGACAGGGGTCATGAAAAACTGTTTTTT
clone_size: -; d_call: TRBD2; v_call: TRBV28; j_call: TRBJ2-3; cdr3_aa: CASSRLSGGATDTQYF; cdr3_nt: TGTGCCAGCAGTCGACTTAGCGGGGGGGCGACAGATACGCAGTATTTT
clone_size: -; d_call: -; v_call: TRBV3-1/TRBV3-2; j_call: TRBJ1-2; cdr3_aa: CASSQVRGYGYTF; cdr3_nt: TGTGCCAGCAGCCAAGTTCGGGGCTATGGCTACACCTTC
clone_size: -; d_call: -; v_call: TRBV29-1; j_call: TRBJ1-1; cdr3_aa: CSAKITANTEAFF; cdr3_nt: TGCAGCGCAAAAATAACAGCGAACACTGAAGCTTTCTTT
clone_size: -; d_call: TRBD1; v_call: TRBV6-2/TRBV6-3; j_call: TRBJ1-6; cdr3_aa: CASSWGQGDNSPLHF; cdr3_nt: TGTGCCAGCAGTTGGGGACAGGGAGATAATTCACCCCTCCACTTT
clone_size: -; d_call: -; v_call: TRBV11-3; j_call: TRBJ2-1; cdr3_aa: CASSLSTSRKSYNEQFF; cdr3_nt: TGTGCCAGCAGCTTAAGCACTAGCCGCAAGTCCTACAATGAGCAGTTCTTC
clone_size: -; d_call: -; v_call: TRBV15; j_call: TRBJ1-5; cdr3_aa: CATSPTAYFSGQPQHF; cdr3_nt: TGTGCCACCAGCCCTACCGCCTACTTCTCTGGTCAGCCCCAGCATTTT
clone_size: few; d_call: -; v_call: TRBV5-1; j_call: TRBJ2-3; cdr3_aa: CASSLGGDTDTQYF; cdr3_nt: TGCGCCAGCAGCTTGGGAGGTGACACAGATACGCAGTATTTT
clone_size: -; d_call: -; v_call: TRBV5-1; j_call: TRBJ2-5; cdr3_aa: CASSLGTRQVGEETQYF; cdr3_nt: TGCGCCAGCAGCTTGGGTACCCGACAGGTGGGGGAAGAGACCCAGTACTTC
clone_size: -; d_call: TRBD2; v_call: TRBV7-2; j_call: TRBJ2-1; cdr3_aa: CASSSIPGLAGYNEQFF; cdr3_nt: TGTGCCAGCAGCTCTATTCCGGGACTAGCGGGGTACAATGAGCAGTTCTTC
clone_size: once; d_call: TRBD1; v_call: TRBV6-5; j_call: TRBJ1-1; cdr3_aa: CASRDRGRKTEAFF; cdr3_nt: TGTGCCAGCAGAGACAGGGGGCGAAAGACTGAAGCTTTCTTT
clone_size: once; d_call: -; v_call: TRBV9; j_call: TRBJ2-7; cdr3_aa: CASSVVGQVMDEQYF; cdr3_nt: TGTGCCAGCAGCGTAGTGGGGCAGGTTATGGACGAGCAGTACTTC
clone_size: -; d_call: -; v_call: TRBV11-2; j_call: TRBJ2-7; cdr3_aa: CASSLGPDISYEQYF; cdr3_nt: TGTGCCAGCAGCTTAGGCCCTGACATTTCCTACGAGCAGTACTTC
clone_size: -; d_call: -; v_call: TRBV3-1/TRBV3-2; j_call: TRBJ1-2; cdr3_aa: CASSQREGYYGYTF; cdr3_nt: TGTGCCAGCAGCCAACGGGAGGGGTATTATGGCTACACCTTC
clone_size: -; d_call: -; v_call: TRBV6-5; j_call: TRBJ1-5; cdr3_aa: CASSYRGQGINQPQHF; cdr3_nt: TGTGCCAGCAGTTATCGAGGTCAGGGGATAAATCAGCCCCAGCATTTT
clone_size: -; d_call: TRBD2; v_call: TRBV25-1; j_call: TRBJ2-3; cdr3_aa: CASSVKDGGSTADTQYF; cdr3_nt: TGTGCCAGCAGTGTTAAAGACGGCGGGAGTACCGCAGATACGCAGTATTTT
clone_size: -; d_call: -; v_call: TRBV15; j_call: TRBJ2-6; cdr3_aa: CATSRDRSGANVLTF; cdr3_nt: TGTGCCACCAGCAGAGATCGGTCTGGGGCCAACGTCCTGACTTTC
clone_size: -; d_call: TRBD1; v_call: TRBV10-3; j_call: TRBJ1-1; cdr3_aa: CAISTDRDDTEAFF; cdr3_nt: TGTGCCATCAGCACAGACAGGGATGACACTGAAGCTTTCTTT
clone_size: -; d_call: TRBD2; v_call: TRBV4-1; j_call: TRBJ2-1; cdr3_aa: CASSQDEGLASEQFF; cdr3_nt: TGCGCCAGCAGCCAAGATGAAGGACTAGCGAGTGAGCAGTTCTTC
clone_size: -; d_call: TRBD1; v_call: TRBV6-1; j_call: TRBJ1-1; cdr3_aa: CASSDKGANTEAFF; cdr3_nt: TGTGCCAGCAGTGACAAGGGGGCAAACACTGAAGCTTTCTTT
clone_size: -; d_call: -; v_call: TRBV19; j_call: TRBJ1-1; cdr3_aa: CASMPPGHLNTEAFF; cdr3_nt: TGTGCCAGTATGCCCCCCGGACACCTGAACACTGAAGCTTTCTTT
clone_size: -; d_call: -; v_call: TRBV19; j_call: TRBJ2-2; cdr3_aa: CASSYEGAGELFF; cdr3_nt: TGTGCCAGTAGTTATGAAGGGGCCGGGGAGCTGTTTTTT
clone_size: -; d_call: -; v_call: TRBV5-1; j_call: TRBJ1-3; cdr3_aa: CASSLNRHVGNTIYF; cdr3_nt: TGCGCCAGCAGCTTGAACAGGCACGTCGGAAACACCATATATTTT
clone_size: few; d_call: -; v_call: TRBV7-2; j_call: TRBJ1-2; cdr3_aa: CASSFGGGRGYTF; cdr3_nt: TGTGCCAGCAGCTTCGGCGGGGGCCGTGGCTACACCTTC
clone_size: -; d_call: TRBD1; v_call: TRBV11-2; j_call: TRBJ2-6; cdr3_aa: CASSFGTGGGGANVLTF; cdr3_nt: TGTGCCAGCAGCTTCGGGACAGGGGGCGGAGGGGCCAACGTCCTGACTTTC
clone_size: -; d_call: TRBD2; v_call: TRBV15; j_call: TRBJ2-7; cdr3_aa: CATSRWIAGGNSYEQYF; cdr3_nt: TGTGCCACCAGCAGATGGATAGCGGGGGGGAACTCCTACGAGCAGTACTTC
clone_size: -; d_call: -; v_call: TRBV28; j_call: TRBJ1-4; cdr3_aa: CASSSPVGANEKLFF; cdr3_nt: TGTGCCAGCAGTTCCCCGGTGGGAGCTAATGAAAAACTGTTTTTT
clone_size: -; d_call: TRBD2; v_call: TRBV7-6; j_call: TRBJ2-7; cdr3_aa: CASRESGLVNEQYF; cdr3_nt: TGTGCCAGCAGGGAATCGGGACTAGTGAACGAGCAGTACTTC
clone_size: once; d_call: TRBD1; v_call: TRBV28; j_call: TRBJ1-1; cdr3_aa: CASSPGTGVRTEAFF; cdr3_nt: TGTGCCAGCAGTCCAGGGACAGGGGTTCGCACTGAAGCTTTCTTT
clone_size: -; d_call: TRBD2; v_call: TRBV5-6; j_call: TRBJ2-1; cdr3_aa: CASSLDSGGYNEQFF; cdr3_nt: TGTGCCAGCAGCTTGGATAGCGGGGGGTACAATGAGCAGTTCTTC
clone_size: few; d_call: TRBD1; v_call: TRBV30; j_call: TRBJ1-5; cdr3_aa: CAWSTGGNQPQHF; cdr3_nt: TGTGCCTGGAGTACAGGGGGCAATCAGCCCCAGCATTTT
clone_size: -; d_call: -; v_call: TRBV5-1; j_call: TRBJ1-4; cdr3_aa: CASSSQGSTNEKLFF; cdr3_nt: TGCGCCAGCAGCTCACAGGGTTCAACTAATGAAAAACTGTTTTTT
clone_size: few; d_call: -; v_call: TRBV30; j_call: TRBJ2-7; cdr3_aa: CAWGRGGRYEQYF; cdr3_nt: TGTGCCTGGGGGCGCGGAGGGCGCTACGAGCAGTACTTC
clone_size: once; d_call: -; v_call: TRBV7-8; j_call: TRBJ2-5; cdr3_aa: CASSLDASVETQYF; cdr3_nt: TGTGCCAGCAGCTTAGATGCTAGCGTGGAGACCCAGTACTTC
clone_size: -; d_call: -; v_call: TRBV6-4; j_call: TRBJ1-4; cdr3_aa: CASSDSPREKLFF; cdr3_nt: TGTGCCAGCAGTGACTCGCCTCGGGAAAAACTGTTTTTT
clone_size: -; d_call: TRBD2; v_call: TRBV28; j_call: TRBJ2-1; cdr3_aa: CASRTSGRSYNEQFF; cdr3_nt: TGTGCCAGCAGGACTAGCGGGAGATCCTACAATGAGCAGTTCTTC
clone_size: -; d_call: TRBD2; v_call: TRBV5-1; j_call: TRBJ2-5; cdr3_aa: CASSRTSPGTETQYF; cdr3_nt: TGCGCCAGCAGCCGGACTAGCCCTGGGACAGAGACCCAGTACTTC
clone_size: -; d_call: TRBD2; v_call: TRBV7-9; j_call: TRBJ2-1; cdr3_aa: CASSRVAGGPYNEQFF; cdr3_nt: TGTGCCAGCAGCAGAGTAGCGGGAGGCCCCTACAATGAGCAGTTCTTC
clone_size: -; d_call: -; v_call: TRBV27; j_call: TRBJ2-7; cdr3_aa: CASSSNYEQYF; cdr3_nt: TGTGCCAGCAGTTCCAATTACGAGCAGTACTTC
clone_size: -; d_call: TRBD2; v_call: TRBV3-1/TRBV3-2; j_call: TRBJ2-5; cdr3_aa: CASSQALGTSGTQETQYF; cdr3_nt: TGTGCCAGCAGCCAAGCTCTCGGGACTAGCGGTACTCAAGAGACCCAGTACTTC
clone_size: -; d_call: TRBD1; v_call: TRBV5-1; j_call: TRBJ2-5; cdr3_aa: CASSLAWAGGETQYF; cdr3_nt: TGCGCCAGCAGCTTGGCCTGGGCAGGGGGAGAGACCCAGTACTTC
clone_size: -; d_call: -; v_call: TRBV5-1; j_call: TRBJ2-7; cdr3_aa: CASRFRRGESYEQYF; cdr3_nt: TGCGCCAGCCGCTTCCGACGGGGAGAGAGCTACGAGCAGTACTTC
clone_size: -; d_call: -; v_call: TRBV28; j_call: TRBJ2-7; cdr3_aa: CASSWRRGEQYF; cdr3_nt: TGTGCCAGCAGTTGGAGGCGGGGCGAGCAGTACTTC
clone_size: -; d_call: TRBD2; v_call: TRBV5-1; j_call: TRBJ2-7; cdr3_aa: CASSLEASGGQQYF; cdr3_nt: TGCGCCAGCAGCTTGGAGGCTAGCGGGGGGCAGCAGTACTTC
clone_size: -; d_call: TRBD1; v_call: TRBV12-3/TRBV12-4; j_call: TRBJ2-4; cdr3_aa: CASSHIIPGGQYF; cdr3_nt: TGTGCCAGCAGTCATATCATTCCAGGGGGCCAGTACTTC
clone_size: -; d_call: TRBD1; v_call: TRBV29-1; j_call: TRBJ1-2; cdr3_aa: CSVDRDGYTF; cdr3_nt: TGCAGCGTGGACAGGGATGGCTACACCTTC
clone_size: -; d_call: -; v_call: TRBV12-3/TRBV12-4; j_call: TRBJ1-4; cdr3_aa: CASSPGESEKLFF; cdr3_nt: TGTGCCAGCAGCCCAGGGGAGTCGGAAAAACTGTTTTTT
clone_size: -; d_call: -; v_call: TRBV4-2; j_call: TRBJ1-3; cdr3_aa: CASSQDYHGKNTIYF; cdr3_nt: TGTGCCAGCAGCCAAGACTATCACGGTAAAAACACCATATATTTT
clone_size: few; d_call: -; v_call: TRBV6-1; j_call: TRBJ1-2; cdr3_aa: CASSEAGQNYGYTF; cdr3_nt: TGTGCCAGCAGTGAAGCGGGGCAAAACTATGGCTACACCTTC
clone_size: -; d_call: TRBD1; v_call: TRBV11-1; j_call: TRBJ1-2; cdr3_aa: CASSVGQGEYGYTF; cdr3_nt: TGTGCCAGCAGCGTGGGACAGGGGGAGTATGGCTACACCTTC